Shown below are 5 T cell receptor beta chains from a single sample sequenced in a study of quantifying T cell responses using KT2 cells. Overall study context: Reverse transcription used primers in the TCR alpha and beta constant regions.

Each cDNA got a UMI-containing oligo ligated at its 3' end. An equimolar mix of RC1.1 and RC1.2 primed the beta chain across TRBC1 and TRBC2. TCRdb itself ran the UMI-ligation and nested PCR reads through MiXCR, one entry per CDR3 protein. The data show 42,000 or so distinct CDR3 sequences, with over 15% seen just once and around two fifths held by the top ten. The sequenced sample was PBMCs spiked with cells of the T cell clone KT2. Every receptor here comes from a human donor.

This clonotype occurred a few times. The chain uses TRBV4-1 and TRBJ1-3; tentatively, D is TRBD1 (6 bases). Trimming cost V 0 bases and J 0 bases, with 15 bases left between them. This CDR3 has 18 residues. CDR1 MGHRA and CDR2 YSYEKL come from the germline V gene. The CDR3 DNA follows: TGCGCCAGCAGCCAAGAGATTAGGGGGTTTACCTCTGGAAACACCATATATTTT. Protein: CASSQEIRGFTSGNTIYF.

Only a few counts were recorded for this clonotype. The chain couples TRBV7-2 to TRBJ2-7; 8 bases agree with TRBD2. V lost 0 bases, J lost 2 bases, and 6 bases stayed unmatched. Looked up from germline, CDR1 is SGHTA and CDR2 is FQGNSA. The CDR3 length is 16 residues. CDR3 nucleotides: TGTGCCAGCAGCTTAGCCGCTATAGCGGGGCCCTACGAGCAGTACTTC. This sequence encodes CASSLAAIAGPYEQYF. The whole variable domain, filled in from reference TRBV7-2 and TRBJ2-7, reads GAGVSQSPSNKVTEKGKDVELRCDPISGHTALYWYRQSLGQGLEFLIYFQGNSAPDKSGLPSDRFSAERTGGSVSTLTIQRTQQEDSAVYLCASSLAAIAGPYEQYFGPGTRLTVT.

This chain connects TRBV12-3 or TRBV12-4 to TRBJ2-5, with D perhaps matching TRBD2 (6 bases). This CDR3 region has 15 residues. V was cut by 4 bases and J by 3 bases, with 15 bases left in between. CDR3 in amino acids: CASSWTRWGEETQYF. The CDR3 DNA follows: TGTGCCAGCAGTTGGACTCGCTGGGGGGAAGAGACCCAGTACTTC.

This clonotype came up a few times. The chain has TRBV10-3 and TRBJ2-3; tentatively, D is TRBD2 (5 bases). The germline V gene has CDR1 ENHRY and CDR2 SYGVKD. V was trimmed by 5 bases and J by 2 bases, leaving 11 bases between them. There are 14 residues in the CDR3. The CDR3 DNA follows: TGTGCCATCAGTTACCGGGATCTCACAGATACGCAGTATTTT. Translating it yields CAISYRDLTDTQYF.

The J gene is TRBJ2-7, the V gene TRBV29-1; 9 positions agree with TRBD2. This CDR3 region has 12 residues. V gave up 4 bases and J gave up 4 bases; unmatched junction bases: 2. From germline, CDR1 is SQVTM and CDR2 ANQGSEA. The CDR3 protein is CSVGLADYEQYF. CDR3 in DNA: TGCAGCGTTGGACTAGCGGATTACGAGCAGTACTTC.